This T cell receptor beta chain was found in a study of T-cell memory formation after mild COVID-19. The overall study: TCR clusters largely stayed donor specific.

This clonotype was seen more than once but under ten times. Its matching antigen is unknown. The study, taken as a whole, reports: Contracting clones, day 15 to 85, had balanced CD4/CD8, and later expanders favored CD4+. Cross-reactive memory apparently joined, as some responding clones appeared in pre-infection memory.

Unmatched junction bases numbered 10, after V lost 5 bases and J lost 3 bases. This CDR3 has 15 residues. Sample barcodes and UMIs were carried by the TCR alpha and TCR beta cDNA libraries that 5'RACE generated with constant-segment primers. TCRdb called the 5' RACE reads again in MiXCR, with one record for every CDR3 protein. The repertoire consists of about 500,000 distinct CDR3 sequences, with around 21% occurring once and the leading ten covering under 15%. The sample comprised PBMCs or a T cell subset sorted from them (not recorded which). The chain carries TRBV12-3 or TRBV12-4 and TRBJ2-7; 7 bases align to TRBD1. This TCR came from an adult woman who had mild COVID-19 (a few samples of this study predate the infection). Cell type and time point are not known. In DNA, the CDR3 is TGTGCCAGCAGTCAAAAGCCGGGACAGTTCTACGAGCAGTACTTC. Translation: CASSQKPGQFYEQYF.